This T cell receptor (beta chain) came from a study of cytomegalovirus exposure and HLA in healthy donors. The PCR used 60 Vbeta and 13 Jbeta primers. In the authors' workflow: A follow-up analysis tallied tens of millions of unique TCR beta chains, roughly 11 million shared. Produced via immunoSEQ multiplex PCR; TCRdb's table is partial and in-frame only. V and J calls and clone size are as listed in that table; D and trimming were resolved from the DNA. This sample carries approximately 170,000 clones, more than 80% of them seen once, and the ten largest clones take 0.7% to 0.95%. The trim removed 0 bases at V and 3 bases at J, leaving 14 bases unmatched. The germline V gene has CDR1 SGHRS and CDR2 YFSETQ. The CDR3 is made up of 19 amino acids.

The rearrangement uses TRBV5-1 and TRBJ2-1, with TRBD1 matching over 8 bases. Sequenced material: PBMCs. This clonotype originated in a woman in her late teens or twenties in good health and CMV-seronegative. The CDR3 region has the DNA TGCGCCAGCAGCTTGGAACAGGGGGTCGACGGCACCCTCTACAATGAGCAGTTCTTC. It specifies CASSLEQGVDGTLYNEQFF.